This paragraph reports one T cell receptor beta chain. The antigen remains undetermined. This CDR3 region has 18 residues. CDR1 MNHEY and CDR2 SVGAGI come from the germline V gene. Trimming removed 0 bases at V and 4 bases at J, with 21 bases between. Regarding treatment: roughly 10-day PBMC culture with coronavirus spike peptide pools or control peptides (ViraFEST assay). The entry originates in a study of vaccination and CD4 T cells after COVID-19. The Oncomine TCR Beta short-read assay was applied to DNA of cultured CD4+ T cells. TCRdb reanalysed the PCR reads using MiXCR and keeps one entry per CDR3 protein. The sample yields roughly 14,000 distinct CDR3 sequences, 50% to 55% seen once.

Sequencing used CD4+ T cells from blood, cultured in vitro. The chain combines TRBV6-5 with TRBJ1-2, with a tentative D call TRBD1 (6 bases). The TCR originated in a human donor who had recovered from COVID-19. The CDR3, as DNA: TGTGCCAGCAGTTACTCAACCAGGGGCGACTCCGCACCCTATGGCTACACCTTC. It translates to CASSYSTRGDSAPYGYTF.